Each of the 25 T cell receptor delta chains below was sequenced from the same sample in a study of gamma-delta chains in newborns, infants, children. TCRdb re-called clones from the reads using CATT. The table shows some 5,700 delta-chain clones, with roughly 2% occurring only once. The sequenced sample consisted of blood. Receptors originate from a child who was a newborn, infant or young child, either healthy, febrile or measles-vaccinated (not recorded which).

On this clone: This may be a read error: a much more frequent sequence differs by one nucleotide. The chain carries TRDV2 and TRDJ2, with 12 positions matching TRDD3. Germline CDR1 is GEAIGNYY and CDR2 is EKD. V dropped 0 bases and J dropped 4; count of bases not matched to a gene: 11. The CDR3 has 19 residues. The CDR3 DNA is TGTGCCTGTGACACCGTCCCCAGTACTGGGGGATACACGACAGCACAACTCTTCTTT. Encoded protein: CACDTVPSTGGYTTAQLFF.

This clone was seen a few times. The protein held in TCRdb is that of a much larger clone and does not match this DNA's translation at residue 17, likely because of a read error; the protein shown is translated from the DNA. The chain employs TRDV2 and TRDJ3; 11 bases map to TRDD3. Germline V gene lookup returns CDR1 GEAIGNYY and CDR2 EKD. This CDR3 comprises 19 residues. CDR3 coding DNA: TGTGCCTGTGACATACTGGGGGATAAAAGCTCCTGGGACACCCGACAGGTGTTTTTC. Translation gives CACDILGDKSSWDTRQVFF.

To note about this clone: Being one base from a much bigger clone, this may be a read error. J is TRDJ3 and V is TRDV2, with TRDD3 matching over 11 bases. This CDR3 comprises 17 residues. Germline V lookup: CDR1 GEAIGNYY, CDR2 EKD. V gave up 5 bases and J gave up 3 bases; unmatched junction bases: 5. DNA of the CDR3: TGTGCCTGTGGCACTACTGGGGGATACTGGGACACCCGACAGATGTTTTTC. Residues: CACGTTGGYWDTRQMFF.

Remarks on this clone: This could be a read error, since a much larger clone is one nucleotide away. This sequence joins TRDV2 and TRDJ3; 8 positions match TRDD3. Germline loops: CDR1 GEAIGNYY, CDR2 EKD. This CDR3 is 21 amino acids long. V lost 5 bases to trimming and J lost 0 bases; unmatched junction nucleotides: 17. The CDR3 DNA is TGTGCCTGTGTCCCGATAACCGACTGGGGGCTTTACTCCTGGGACACCCGACAGATGTTTTTC. Amino acids: CACVPITDWGLYSWDTRQMFF.

A remark on this clone: One end of the junction does not line up with germline, which may come from a read error. Additional DNA sequences in this sample encode the identical CDR3. The CDR3 region is CACDTGGFSSWDTRQMFF. The CDR3 bases are TGTGCCTGTGACACTGGGGGTTTTAGCTCCTGGGACACACGACAGATGTTTTTC. The V and J genes are TRDV2 and TRDJ3; D might be TRDD3 (6 bases). The CDR3 sequence is 18 residues long. CDR1 and CDR2 (germline): GEAIGNYY, EKD.

As for this clone: The protein that TCRdb holds for this DNA derives from a much larger clone and differs from the translated DNA at residue 6, which likely indicates a read error; the protein shown here is translated from the DNA. The chain has TRDV2 and TRDJ2; 9 bases line up with TRDD3. The CDR3 sequence is 16 residues long. Germline CDR1 and CDR2: GEAIGNYY and EKD. V was clipped by 4 bases and J by 3 bases; unmatched bases: 8. The CDR3 DNA reads as TGTGCCTGTGATTTAATGGGGGATAAGGTGACAGCACAACTCTTCTTT. Translating it yields CACDLMGDKVTAQLFF.

About this clone: The mismatch at residue 15 between this DNA's translation and the TCRdb protein of a much larger clone likely reflects a read error; the protein shown is translated from the DNA. The chain uses TRDV2 and TRDJ3, with 11 bases aligning to TRDD3. In germline, CDR1 is GEAIGNYY, CDR2 EKD. CDR3 size: 20 residues. CDR3 region: CACDELGDKESSWDIRQMFF. The CDR3 DNA reads TGTGCCTGTGACGAACTGGGGGATAAGGAAAGCTCCTGGGACATCCGACAGATGTTTTTC.

Sample share makes this clone large. The same CDR3 can be traced to other DNA sequences in this sample. The J gene is TRDJ3, the V gene TRDV2; TRDD3 aligns across 8 bases. V lost 0 bases, J lost 0 bases, and 3 bases stayed unmatched. The CDR3 contains 18 residues. CDR1 is GEAIGNYY and CDR2 is EKD in the germline V gene. The CDR3 region is CACDTVLGGSWDTRQMFF. The CDR3 region has the DNA TGTGCCTGTGACACCGTACTGGGGGGCTCCTGGGACACCCGACAGATGTTTTTC.

This clone was counted at least ten times. A much larger clone differs from this one at a single base, so this may be a read error. Within the sample, other DNA sequences also encode this same CDR3. This chain connects TRDV2 to TRDJ2, with 7 bases fitting TRDD3. Trimming cost V 0 bases and J 0 bases; bases outside gene matches: 3. Germline CDR1 and CDR2: GEAIGNYY and EKD. The CDR3 length is 16 residues. The CDR3 DNA reads as TGTGCCTGTGACACCGTTGGGGATACTTTGACAGCACAACTCTTCTTT. Amino acid sequence: CACDTVGDTLTAQLFF.

The chain recombines TRDV1 with TRDJ1, with D possibly matching TRDD2 (6 bases). Germline V gene lookup returns CDR1 TSWWSYY and CDR2 QGS. Trimming took 5 bases from V and 7 from J, leaving 14 bases between them. This CDR3 comprises 13 residues. CDR3 in amino acids: CALGTLPGRKLIF. The CDR3 bases are TGTGCTCTTGGGACCCTTCCGGGGCGTAAACTCATCTTT.

Remarks on this clone: The junction and the germline gene differ at one end; a read error may be behind it. In the same sample, other DNA sequences code for this CDR3. The rearrangement links TRDV2 to TRDJ2; possible D gene TRDD3, 6 bases. The CDR3 loop spans 16 amino acids. Per the germline V gene, CDR1 is GEAIGNYY and CDR2 is EKD. CDR3: CACDLMGATLTAQLFF. CDR3 coding DNA: TGTGCCTGTGACCTAATGGGGGCTACTTTGACAGCCCAACTCTTCTTT.

As for this clone: The amino acid sequence in TCRdb belongs to a much larger clone and departs from this DNA's translation at residue 17, likely a sequencing read error; the sequence shown is translated from the DNA. The chain has TRDV2 and TRDJ3, with 10 bases aligning to TRDD3. CDR1 GEAIGNYY and CDR2 EKD come from the germline V gene. This CDR3 region has 19 residues. CDR3 in DNA: TGTGCCTGTGACACTGGGGGATACCGGAGCTCCTGGGACACCCGACAGTTGTTTTTC. Translated, it gives CACDTGGYRSSWDTRQLFF.

On this clone: This may be a read error, as it is one base from a much larger clone. Additional DNA sequences in this sample encode the identical CDR3. CDR3 DNA: TGTGCCTGTGACACCGTAGGGGATACTTTGACAGCCCAACTCTTCTTT. Translating it yields CACDTVGDTLTAQLFF. The genes are TRDV2 and TRDJ2; 8 bases agree with TRDD3. Per germline, CDR1 GEAIGNYY and CDR2 EKD. This CDR3 spans 16 amino acids.

A note on this clone: At the DNA level, this CDR3 is encoded by other sequences in the same sample as well. The rearrangement joins TRDV1 to TRDJ1; D possibly corresponds to TRDD3 (5 bases). The CDR3 covers 19 residues. Trimming left V 0 bases short and J 0 bases short, with 20 bases between. CDR1 is TSWWSYY, CDR2 QGS, per germline. CDR3: CALGELPLGERLYTDKLIF. The CDR3 bases are TGTGCTCTTGGGGAACTCCCGCTTGGGGAGCGATTGTACACCGATAAACTCATCTTT.

The rearrangement joins TRDV2 to TRDJ3; 7 bases align to TRDD3. V lost 0 bases to trimming and J lost 0 bases; unmatched junction nucleotides: 7. The length of the CDR3 is 19 residues. The germline CDR1 and CDR2 sequences are GEAIGNYY and EKD. The CDR3 reads CACDTGGSWISWDTRQMFF. The CDR3 DNA sequence: TGTGCCTGTGACACCGGGGGATCCTGGATCTCCTGGGACACCCGACAGATGTTTTTC.

By share, this clone ranks as medium-sized. The V and J genes are TRDV2 and TRDJ2, with 10 nucleotides matching TRDD3. Germline V gene lookup returns CDR1 GEAIGNYY and CDR2 EKD. This CDR3 comprises 13 residues. V lost 3 bases to trimming and J lost 6 bases; unmatched junction nucleotides: 0. The CDR3 DNA reads as TGTGCCTGTGACTGGGGGATACCAGCACAACTCTTCTTT. This translates into CACDWGIPAQLFF.

This clone was seen more than once but under ten times. The chain uses TRDV2 and TRDJ3; D gene uncertain. Germline V CDR1 and CDR2: GEAIGNYY, EKD. V was shortened by 0 bases and J by 0 bases, with 14 bases between the two germline ends. This CDR3 region has 19 residues. CDR3 in amino acids: CACDTAGLPISWDTRQMFF. DNA of the CDR3: TGTGCCTGTGACACCGCGGGGCTACCTATCTCCTGGGACACCCGACAGATGTTTTTC.

This clone is categorized as medium-sized. A much larger clone sits a single nucleotide away, making a read error possible. The chain uses TRDV2 and TRDJ2, with 11 nucleotides matching TRDD3. CDR3 length: 19 amino acids. Germline loops: CDR1 GEAIGNYY, CDR2 EKD. CDR3: CACDSLLGDKEALTARLFF. As DNA, the CDR3 is TGTGCCTGTGACAGTCTACTGGGGGATAAGGAGGCTTTGACAGCACGACTCTTCTTT.

Comments on this clone: A far larger clone is one base from this, pointing to a likely read error. The sample contains more than one DNA sequence encoding this CDR3. V usage is TRDV2 and J usage is TRDJ3; TRDD3 agrees at 9 bases. Germline CDR1 GEAIGNYY, CDR2 EKD. The CDR3 has 20 residues. The CDR3 reads CACDTLGTGGPSWDTRQMFF. DNA for the CDR3: TGTGCCTGTGACACCCTCGGGACTGGGGGACCCTCCTGGGACACCCGGCAGATGTTTTTC.

In regard to this clone: A much larger clone differs from this one at a single base, so this may be a read error. The chain joins TRDV3 to TRDJ3, with 8 bases fitting TRDD3. The V gene's germline CDR1 is TVYSNPD and CDR2 GDNSRS (reference sequence). The CDR3 extends over 24 amino acids. CDR3: CAFSRVPRLLRGIRSSWDNRQMFF. CDR3 sequence (DNA): TGTGCCTTTTCCCGGGTCCCGCGCCTCCTACGAGGGATACGCAGCTCCTGGGACAACCGACAGATGTTTTTC.

Only a few counts were recorded for this clone. The protein recorded in TCRdb matches a much larger clone and deviates from this DNA's translation at residue 8, suggesting a read error; the protein here is obtained by translating the DNA. The V gene is TRDV2, the J gene TRDJ3; TRDD3 might be the D (6 bases). This CDR3 spans 18 amino acids. V lost 0 bases and J lost 4, with 15 bases in between. The V gene's germline CDR1 is GEAIGNYY and CDR2 EKD. The CDR3 region is CACDTVGGTPWDTRQMFF. Here the CDR3 DNA reads TGTGCCTGTGACACCGTGGGGGGTACGCCTTGGGACACCCGACAGATGTTTTTC.

A few counts support this clone. This may come from a read error, since a much larger clone is one base off. This chain connects TRDV1 to TRDJ1; 11 nucleotides match TRDD3. The CDR3 loop spans 21 amino acids. Trimming took 0 bases from V and 0 from J; bases not matched to a gene: 15. Germline-derived CDR1 and CDR2 are TSWWSYY and QGS. The CDR3 DNA is TGTGCTCTTGGGGAACTCATTACCGACCCTGGGGGATACCAGTACACCGATAAACTCATCTTT. This encodes CALGELITDPGGYQYTDKLIF.

About this clone itself: TCRdb assigns this DNA the protein of a much larger clone, which departs from its translation at residue 16; this likely reflects a read error, and the protein shown comes from translating the DNA. This chain uses TRDV2 with TRDJ3; 10 nucleotides align to TRDD3. The CDR3 covers 19 residues. Germline V gene lookup returns CDR1 GEAIGNYY and CDR2 EKD. CDR3 in amino acids: CACDTGGYLSSWDTRRMFF. Here the CDR3 DNA reads TGTGCCTGTGACACTGGGGGATACTTGAGCTCCTGGGACACCCGACGGATGTTTTTC.

In regard to this clone: With a much larger clone just one base away, this may be a read error. The sample has other DNA sequences that encode this CDR3 too. The J gene is TRDJ1, the V gene TRDV1; 9 bases are shared with TRDD3. The CDR3 sequence is 21 residues long. Germline V gene lookup returns CDR1 TSWWSYY and CDR2 QGS. As DNA, the CDR3 is TGTGCTCTTGGGGAAGATCCACCCCGTACTGGGGGACCAACTTACACCGATAAGCTCATCTTT. Its protein product is CALGEDPPRTGGPTYTDKLIF.

V gene TRDV2 combines with J gene TRDJ3, with D perhaps TRDD3 (5 bases). Germline lookup yields CDR1 GEAIGNYY and CDR2 EKD. V was cut by 0 bases and J by 2 bases, with 22 bases left in between. The CDR3 contains 21 residues. The CDR3 DNA is TGTGCCTGTGACACCGTCCCCCCACGGGTATACGCCGCCTGGGACACCCGACAGATGTTTTTC. Protein product: CACDTVPPRVYAAWDTRQMFF.